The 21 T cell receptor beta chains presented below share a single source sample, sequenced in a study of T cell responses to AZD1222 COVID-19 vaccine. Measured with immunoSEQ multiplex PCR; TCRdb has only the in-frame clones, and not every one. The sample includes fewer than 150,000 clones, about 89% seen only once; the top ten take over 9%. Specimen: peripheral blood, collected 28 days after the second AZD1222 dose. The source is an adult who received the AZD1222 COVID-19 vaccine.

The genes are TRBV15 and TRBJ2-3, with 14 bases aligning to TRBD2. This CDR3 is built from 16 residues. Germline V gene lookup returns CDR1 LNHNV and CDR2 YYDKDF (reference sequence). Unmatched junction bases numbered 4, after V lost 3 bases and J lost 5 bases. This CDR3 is CATSRGLAGAVDTQYF. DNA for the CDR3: TGTGCCACCAGCAGGGGACTAGCGGGAGCGGTAGATACGCAGTATTTT.

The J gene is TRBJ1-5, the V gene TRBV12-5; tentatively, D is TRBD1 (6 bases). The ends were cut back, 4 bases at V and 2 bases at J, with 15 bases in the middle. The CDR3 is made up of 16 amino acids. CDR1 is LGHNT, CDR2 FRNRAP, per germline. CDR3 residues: CASGYKGGAGNQPQHF. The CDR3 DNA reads TGTGCTAGTGGTTATAAAGGGGGGGCCGGCAATCAGCCCCAGCATTTT. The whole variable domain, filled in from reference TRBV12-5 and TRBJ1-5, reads DARVTQTPRHKVTEMGQEVTMRCQPILGHNTVFWYRQTMMQGLELLAYFRNRAPLDDSGMPKDRFSAEMPDATLATLKIQPSEPRDSAVYFCASGYKGGAGNQPQHFGDGTRLSIL.

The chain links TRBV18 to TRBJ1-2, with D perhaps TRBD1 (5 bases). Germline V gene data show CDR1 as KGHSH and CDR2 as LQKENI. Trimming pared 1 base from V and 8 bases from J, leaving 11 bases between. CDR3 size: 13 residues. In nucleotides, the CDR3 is TGTGCCAGCTCACCACAGGGGCTGGAGGGCTACACCTTC. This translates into CASSPQGLEGYTF.

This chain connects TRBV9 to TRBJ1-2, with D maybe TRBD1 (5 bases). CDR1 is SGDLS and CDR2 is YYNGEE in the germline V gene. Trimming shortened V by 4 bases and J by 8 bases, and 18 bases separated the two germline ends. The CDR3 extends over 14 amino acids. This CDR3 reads CASSPRGQLGGYTF. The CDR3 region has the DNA TGTGCCAGCAGCCCACGCGGACAATTGGGCGGCTACACCTTC.

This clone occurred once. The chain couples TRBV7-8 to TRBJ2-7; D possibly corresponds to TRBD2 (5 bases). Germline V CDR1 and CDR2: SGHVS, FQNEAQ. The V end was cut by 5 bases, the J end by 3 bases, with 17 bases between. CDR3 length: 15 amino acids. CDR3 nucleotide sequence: TGTGCCAGCAGCCCGGGTCGAGGGAAGAACTACGAGCAGTACTTC. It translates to CASSPGRGKNYEQYF.

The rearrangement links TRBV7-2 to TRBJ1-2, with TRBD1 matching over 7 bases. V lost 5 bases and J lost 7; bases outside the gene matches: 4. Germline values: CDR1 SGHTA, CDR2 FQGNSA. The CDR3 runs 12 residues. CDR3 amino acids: CASSVNRGGYTF. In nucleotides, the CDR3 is TGTGCCAGCAGCGTAAACAGGGGTGGCTACACCTTC.

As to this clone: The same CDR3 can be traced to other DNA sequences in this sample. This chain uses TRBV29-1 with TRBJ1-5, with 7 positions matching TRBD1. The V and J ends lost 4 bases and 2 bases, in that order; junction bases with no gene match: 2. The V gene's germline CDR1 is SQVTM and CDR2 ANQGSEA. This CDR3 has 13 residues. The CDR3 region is CSVGQGGNQPQHF. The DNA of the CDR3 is TGCAGCGTTGGACAGGGCGGCAATCAGCCCCAGCATTTT.

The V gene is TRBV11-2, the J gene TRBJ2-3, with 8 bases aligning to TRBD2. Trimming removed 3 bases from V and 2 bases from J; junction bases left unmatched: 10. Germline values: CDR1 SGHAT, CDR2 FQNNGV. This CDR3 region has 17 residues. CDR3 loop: CASSFAPYGRATDTQYF. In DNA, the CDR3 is TGTGCCAGCAGCTTTGCCCCTTACGGGAGGGCCACAGATACGCAGTATTTT.

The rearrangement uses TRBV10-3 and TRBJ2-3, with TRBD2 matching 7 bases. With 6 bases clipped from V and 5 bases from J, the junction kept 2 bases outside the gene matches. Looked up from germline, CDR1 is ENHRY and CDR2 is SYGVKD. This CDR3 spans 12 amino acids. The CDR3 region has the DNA TGTGCCATCAGCCCGGGGGGAGATACGCAGTATTTT. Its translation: CAISPGGDTQYF.

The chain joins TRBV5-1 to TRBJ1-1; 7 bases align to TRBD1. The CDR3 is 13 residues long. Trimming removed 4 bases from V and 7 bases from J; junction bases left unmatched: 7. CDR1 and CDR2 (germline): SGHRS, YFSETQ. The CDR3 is CASSERQGGEAFF. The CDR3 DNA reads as TGCGCCAGCAGCGAACGACAGGGCGGTGAAGCTTTCTTT. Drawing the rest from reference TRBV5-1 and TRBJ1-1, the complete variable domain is KAGVTQTPRYLIKTRGQQVTLSCSPISGHRSVSWYQQTPGQGLQFLFEYFSETQRNKGNFPGRFSGRQFSNSRSEMNVSTLELGDSALYLCASSERQGGEAFFGQGTRLTVV.

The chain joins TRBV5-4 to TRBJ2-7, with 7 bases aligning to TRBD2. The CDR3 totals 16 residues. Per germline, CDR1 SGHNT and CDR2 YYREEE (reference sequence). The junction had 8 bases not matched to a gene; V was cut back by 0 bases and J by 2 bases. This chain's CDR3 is CASSLAGLGPTYEQYF. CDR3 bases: TGTGCCAGCAGCTTGGCCGGACTAGGGCCCACCTACGAGCAGTACTTC.

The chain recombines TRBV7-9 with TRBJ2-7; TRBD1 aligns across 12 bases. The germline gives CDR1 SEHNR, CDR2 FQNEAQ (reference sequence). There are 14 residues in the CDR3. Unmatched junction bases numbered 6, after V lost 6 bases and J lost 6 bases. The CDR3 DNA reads TGTGCCAGCAGTCCCGGGACAGGGGGCTCCGAGCAGTACTTC. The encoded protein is CASSPGTGGSEQYF. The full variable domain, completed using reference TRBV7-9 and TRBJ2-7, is DTGVSQNPRHKITKRGQNVTFRCDPISEHNRLYWYRQTLGQGPEFLTYFQNEAQLEKSRLLSDRFSAERPKGSFSTLEIQRTEQGDSAMYLCASSPGTGGSEQYFGPGTRLTVT.

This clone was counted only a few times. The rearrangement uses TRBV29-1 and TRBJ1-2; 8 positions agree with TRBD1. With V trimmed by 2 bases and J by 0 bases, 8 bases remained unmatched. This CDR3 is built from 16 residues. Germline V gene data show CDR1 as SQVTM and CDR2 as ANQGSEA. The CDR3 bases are TGCAGCGTTGAAAAAGGACAGGGATCCTCTAACTATGGCTACACCTTC. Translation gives CSVEKGQGSSNYGYTF.

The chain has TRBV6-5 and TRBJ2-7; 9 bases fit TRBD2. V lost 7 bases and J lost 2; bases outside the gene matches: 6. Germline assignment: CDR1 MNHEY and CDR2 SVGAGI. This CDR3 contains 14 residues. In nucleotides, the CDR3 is TGTGCCAGCATGAGGTTAGCGGGAGCCTACGAGCAGTACTTC. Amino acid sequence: CASMRLAGAYEQYF.

This chain's CDR3 is CASSDSVSSYNEQFF. CDR3 DNA: TGCGCCAGCAGCGACAGCGTTAGCTCCTACAATGAGCAGTTCTTC. The chain employs TRBV5-1 and TRBJ2-1; D possibly corresponds to TRBD1 (5 bases). V was shortened by 4 bases and J by 0 bases, with 11 bases between the two germline ends. Looked up from germline, CDR1 is SGHRS and CDR2 is YFSETQ. The CDR3 contains 15 residues.

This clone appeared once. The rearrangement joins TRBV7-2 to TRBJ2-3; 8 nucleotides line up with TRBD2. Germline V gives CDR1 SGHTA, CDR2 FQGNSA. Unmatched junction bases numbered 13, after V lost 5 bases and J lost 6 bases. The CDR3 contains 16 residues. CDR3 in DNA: TGTGCCAGCAGCCCCTCCCTGGCGGGGGGCCGTGATACGCAGTATTTT. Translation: CASSPSLAGGRDTQYF.

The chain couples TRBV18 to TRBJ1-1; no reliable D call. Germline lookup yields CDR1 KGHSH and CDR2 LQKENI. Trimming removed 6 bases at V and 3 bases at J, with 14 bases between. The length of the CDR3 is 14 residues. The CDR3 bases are TGTGCCAGCTCCCGTGGTAAATTGGACACTGAAGCTTTCTTT. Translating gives CASSRGKLDTEAFF.

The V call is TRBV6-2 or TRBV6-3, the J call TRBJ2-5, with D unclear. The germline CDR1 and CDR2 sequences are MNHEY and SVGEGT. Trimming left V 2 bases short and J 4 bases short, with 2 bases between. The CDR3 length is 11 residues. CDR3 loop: CASSYGETQYF. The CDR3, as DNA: TGTGCCAGCAGTTACGGAGAGACCCAGTACTTC.

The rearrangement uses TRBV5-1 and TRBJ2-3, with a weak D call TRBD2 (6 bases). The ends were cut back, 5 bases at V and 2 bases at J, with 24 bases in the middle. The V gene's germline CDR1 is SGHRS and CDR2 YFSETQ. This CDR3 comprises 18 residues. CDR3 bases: TGCGCCAGCAGTAGAACGACTACTCGGGACTCAATCACAGATACGCAGTATTTT. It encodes CASSRTTTRDSITDTQYF.

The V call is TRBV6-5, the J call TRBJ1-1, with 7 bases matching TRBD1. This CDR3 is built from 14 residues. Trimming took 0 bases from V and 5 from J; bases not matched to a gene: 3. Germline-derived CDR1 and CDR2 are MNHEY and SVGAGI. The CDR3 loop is CASSYSRQGTEAFF. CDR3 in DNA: TGTGCCAGCAGTTACTCCCGACAGGGAACTGAAGCTTTCTTT.

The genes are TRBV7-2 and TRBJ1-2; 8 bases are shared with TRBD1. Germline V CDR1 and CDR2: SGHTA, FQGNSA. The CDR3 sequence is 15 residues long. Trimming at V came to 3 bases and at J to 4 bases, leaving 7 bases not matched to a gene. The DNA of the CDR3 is TGTGCCAGCAGCTTGGAGACAGGGGTCCCCTATGGCTACACCTTC. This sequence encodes CASSLETGVPYGYTF.